The rows below give T cell receptor beta chains drawn from one sample of a study of blood T cells in healthy people across ages. MiXCR, run by TCRdb on the 5' RACE reads, gives a single entry per CDR3 protein. Seen here are 790,000 or so distinct CDR3 sequences, 46% observed once, and the top ten hold approximately 18%. The sample taken for sequencing was blood. The receptors originated from a man older than 75 in good health. Each CDR3 is given with its conserved first and last residue. Fields, in order: CDR3 protein, CDR3 DNA, V gene, J gene, D gene, clone size. D genes are given only for firm matches. The size field is filled for only some rows; it gives once, few, many or a size class.

CALSLGLAGDRDTQYF	TGTGCCCTCAGCTTAGGGCTAGCGGGAGACCGAGATACGCAGTATTTT	TRBV7-2	TRBJ2-3	TRBD2	-
CASSSRDSFDREQYF	TGTGCCAGCAGTTCACGGGACTCCTTTGATAGGGAGCAGTACTTC	TRBV28	TRBJ2-5	-	-
CAISESTSPQETQYF	TGTGCCATCAGTGAGTCGACTAGTCCCCAAGAGACCCAGTACTTC	TRBV10-3	TRBJ2-5	-	-
CASSRQGFYTDTQYF	TGTGCCAGCAGCCGACAGGGATTCTACACAGATACGCAGTATTTT	TRBV7-3	TRBJ2-3	TRBD1	-
CASSRDRITYEQYF	TGTGCCAGCAGCCGCGACAGGATAACCTACGAGCAGTACTTC	TRBV11-2	TRBJ2-7	-	many
CSVHDPGQGNEQYF	TGCAGCGTTCACGACCCGGGACAGGGGAACGAGCAGTACTTC	TRBV29-1	TRBJ2-7	TRBD1	-
CASSPWTETSGFEQYF	TGTGCCAGCAGTCCATGGACAGAGACTAGCGGGTTCGAGCAGTACTTC	TRBV6-5	TRBJ2-7	TRBD2	-
CASTPSGGLYPDTQYF	TGCGCCAGCACCCCAAGTGGGGGACTATACCCAGATACGCAGTATTTT	TRBV10-2	TRBJ2-3	TRBD2	-
CSVSGQAPGYEKLFF	TGCAGCGTTTCCGGACAGGCCCCAGGGTATGAAAAACTGTTTTTT	TRBV29-1	TRBJ1-4	TRBD1	-
CASSLTGGADTQYF	TGTGCCAGCAGTTTGACGGGGGGAGCAGATACGCAGTATTTT	TRBV12-3/TRBV12-4	TRBJ2-3	TRBD2	many
CASSEARTGWDEQYF	TGTGCCAGCAGTGAAGCTAGGACAGGGTGGGACGAGCAGTACTTC	TRBV6-1	TRBJ2-7	TRBD1	-
CASSSDGDRGDYGYTF	TGTGCCAGCAGCTCAGACGGGGACAGGGGAGACTATGGCTACACCTTC	TRBV7-9	TRBJ1-2	TRBD1	few
CASSLEAGATGELFF	TGTGCCAGCAGCTTAGAAGCGGGAGCCACCGGGGAGCTGTTTTTT	TRBV7-2	TRBJ2-2	TRBD2	-
CSVGDRGGETQYF	TGCAGCGTTGGTGACAGGGGAGGAGAGACCCAGTACTTC	TRBV29-1	TRBJ2-5	TRBD1	few
CASRETGGRSNGYTF	TGTGCCAGCAGGGAGACAGGGGGGCGTTCGAATGGCTACACCTTC	TRBV6-5	TRBJ1-2	TRBD1	-
CSARPEGWGTEAFF	TGCAGTGCTAGACCCGAGGGATGGGGGACTGAAGCTTTCTTT	TRBV20-1	TRBJ1-1	-	-